Listed below are T cell receptor beta chains from one sample, sequenced in a study of CD8 T cells in Susac syndrome. TCRdb re-called the immunoSEQ multiplex PCR reads with MiXCR, one entry per CDR3 protein. The sample holds approximately 200,000 distinct CDR3 sequences; about 95% are singletons and the top ten take approximately 0.093%. The source material was CD4+ T cells from PBMCs. Source of these receptors: a human donor with multiple sclerosis. Both conserved end residues are part of each CDR3. D genes are given only for firm matches. Clone size is given for some rows only: seen once, a few or many times, or a class if the clone is expanded.

V gene	D gene	J gene	clone size	CDR3 protein	CDR3 DNA
TRBV5-1	TRBD2	TRBJ2-5	-	CASSSGTSGLETQYF	TGCGCCAGCAGCTCCGGGACTAGCGGGTTAGAGACCCAGTACTTC
TRBV20-1	TRBD2	TRBJ2-7	-	CSARRLAGYEQYF	TGCAGTGCGAGGAGACTAGCGGGGTACGAGCAGTACTTC
TRBV9	TRBD1	TRBJ1-6	once	CASSADPTGGGYNSPLHF	TGTGCCAGCAGCGCGGACCCTACAGGGGGCGGCTATAATTCACCCCTCCACTTT
TRBV9	-	TRBJ2-3	-	CASSVGGVTSTDTQYF	TGTGCCAGCAGCGTAGGTGGCGTAACTAGCACAGATACGCAGTATTTT
TRBV25-1	TRBD1	TRBJ2-2	-	CASSEYDRVGELFF	TGTGCCAGCAGTGAATACGACAGGGTCGGGGAGCTGTTTTTT
TRBV30	-	TRBJ2-5	-	CAWSRAGETQYF	TGTGCCTGGAGTCGGGCGGGAGAGACCCAGTACTTC
TRBV12-3/TRBV12-4	TRBD2	TRBJ2-7	-	CASSPGLAGAYEQYF	TGTGCCAGCAGTCCCGGACTAGCGGGGGCCTACGAGCAGTACTTC
TRBV13	-	TRBJ2-6	-	CASSLYTKSGANVLTF	TGTGCCAGCAGCTTGTACACAAAGTCTGGGGCCAACGTCCTGACTTTC
TRBV9	TRBD1	TRBJ2-5	-	CASSAGQGAKTQYF	TGTGCCAGCAGCGCCGGACAGGGGGCGAAGACCCAGTACTTC
TRBV9	-	TRBJ1-1	once	CASSVDPGTEAFF	TGTGCCAGCAGCGTAGACCCCGGGACTGAAGCTTTCTTT
TRBV30	-	TRBJ1-2	-	CAWSKEDGYTF	TGTGCCTGGAGTAAGGAAGATGGCTACACCTTC
TRBV29-1	-	TRBJ2-3	-	CSVDYGGRTTDTQYF	TGCAGCGTTGATTACGGGGGGCGGACCACAGATACGCAGTATTTT
TRBV20-1	-	TRBJ1-2	once	CSASWLGGYTF	TGCAGTGCTTCCTGGCTTGGCGGCTACACCTTC
TRBV18	-	TRBJ2-1	-	CASSPRDNNEQFF	TGTGCCAGCTCACCACGGGACAACAATGAGCAGTTCTTC
TRBV5-4	-	TRBJ2-3	-	CASSKSTDTVAVSTDTQYF	TGTGCCAGCAGCAAATCGACTGACACAGTAGCGGTTAGCACAGATACGCAGTATTTT
TRBV24-1	-	TRBJ2-1	-	CATSDPWTSNEQFF	TGTGCCACCAGTGATCCCTGGACCTCCAATGAGCAGTTCTTC
TRBV23-1	TRBD1	TRBJ1-5	-	CARGGQGYQPQHF	TGCGCCAGAGGGGGACAGGGCTATCAGCCCCAGCATTTT
TRBV12-3/TRBV12-4	-	TRBJ1-2	-	CASSLQGFAGYTF	TGTGCCAGCAGCTTACAGGGTTTTGCTGGCTACACCTTC
TRBV30	TRBD2	TRBJ2-2	-	CALASGSYTGELFF	TGTGCCTTGGCTAGCGGGAGTTACACCGGGGAGCTGTTTTTT
TRBV5-1	-	TRBJ1-2	-	CASSLVRGPNYGYTF	TGCGCCAGCAGCTTGGTTCGGGGTCCCAACTATGGCTACACCTTC
TRBV14	-	TRBJ2-5	-	CASEDWEKETQYF	TGTGCCAGCGAAGATTGGGAGAAAGAGACCCAGTACTTC
TRBV19	-	TRBJ2-7	-	CASSGGRSKPYEQYF	TGTGCCAGTAGTGGGGGACGGAGCAAGCCTTACGAGCAGTACTTC
TRBV7-9	-	TRBJ2-5	-	CASSWEETQYF	TGTGCCAGCAGCTGGGAAGAGACCCAGTACTTC
TRBV30	-	TRBJ2-1	once	CAWSKGTPTYNEQFF	TGTGCCTGGAGTAAGGGAACACCTACCTACAATGAGCAGTTCTTC
TRBV10-1	TRBD1	TRBJ2-1	-	CASSSIGTGPQYGQFF	TGCGCCAGCAGTTCTATCGGGACAGGGCCCCAATACGGGCAGTTCTTC
TRBV20-1	-	TRBJ2-2	-	CSALRHGADTGELFF	TGCAGTGCTCTACGACACGGGGCGGACACCGGGGAGCTGTTTTTT
TRBV20-1	-	TRBJ2-1	-	CSALSGPPNEQFF	TGCAGTGCCCTAAGCGGACCACCCAATGAGCAGTTCTTC
TRBV12-3/TRBV12-4	-	TRBJ1-2	-	CASRDTNYGYTF	TGTGCCAGCAGGGACACTAACTATGGCTACACCTTC
TRBV5-1	-	TRBJ2-5	once	CASSPGGGGLLLETQYF	TGCGCCAGCAGCCCCGGAGGAGGGGGCTTACTATTGGAGACCCAGTACTTC
TRBV3-1	-	TRBJ1-5	-	CASSQATYQPQHF	TGTGCCAGCAGCCAAGCGACATATCAGCCCCAGCATTTT
TRBV12-3/TRBV12-4	-	TRBJ2-3	-	CASSTDRPTDTQYF	TGTGCCAGCAGTACTGACAGGCCCACAGATACGCAGTATTTT
TRBV7-3	TRBD1	TRBJ1-2	few	CASSSDRGLGYTF	TGTGCCAGCAGCTCGGACAGGGGGCTTGGCTACACCTTC
TRBV23-1	-	TRBJ2-7	-	CAPSTGLGPWEQYF	TGCGCTCCGTCCACGGGACTCGGTCCGTGGGAGCAGTACTTC
TRBV12-3/TRBV12-4	-	TRBJ2-7	few	CASSPTGTPYEQYF	TGTGCCAGCAGTCCGACCGGGACGCCTTACGAGCAGTACTTC
TRBV7-9	-	TRBJ2-5	-	CASSLVQTGARETQYF	TGTGCCAGCAGCCTCGTCCAGACAGGAGCTAGGGAGACCCAGTACTTC
TRBV20-1	-	TRBJ2-3	-	CSARKRGTWDTQYF	TGCAGTGCTAGGAAGAGGGGGACGTGGGATACGCAGTATTTT
TRBV7-3	-	TRBJ2-2	-	CASSGTPPYGELFF	TGTGCCAGTTCCGGGACTCCTCCGTACGGGGAGCTGTTTTTT
TRBV18	-	TRBJ2-5	-	CASSPSSRETQYF	TGTGCCAGCTCACCATCGAGTCGGGAGACCCAGTACTTC
TRBV2	-	TRBJ1-3	-	CASSGTHSGNTIYF	TGTGCCAGCAGTGGGACCCACTCTGGAAACACCATATATTTT
TRBV7-9	TRBD2	TRBJ2-3	-	CGTGGSDTQYF	TGTGGTACCGGGGGGAGTGATACGCAGTATTTT
TRBV6-2/TRBV6-3	TRBD2	TRBJ2-1	-	CASSLGLADYNEQFF	TGTGCCAGCAGTTTGGGACTAGCGGACTACAATGAGCAGTTCTTC
TRBV19	TRBD1	TRBJ2-1	-	CASMGQGYNEQFF	TGTGCCAGTATGGGACAGGGATACAATGAGCAGTTCTTC
TRBV7-9	-	TRBJ2-5	-	CASNARRGAQETQYF	TGTGCCAGCAACGCCCGGCGAGGGGCTCAAGAGACCCAGTACTTC
TRBV4-3	TRBD2	TRBJ2-7	-	CASSQGSWRGGPHEQYF	TGCGCCAGCAGCCAAGGCTCGTGGCGGGGGGGCCCCCACGAGCAGTACTTC
TRBV19	TRBD2	TRBJ2-2	-	CASRAGGLTGELFF	TGTGCCAGTAGAGCGGGAGGGCTCACCGGGGAGCTGTTTTTT
TRBV9	TRBD2	TRBJ2-4	-	CASSVGSGRNIQYF	TGTGCCAGCAGCGTAGGAAGCGGGAGGAACATTCAGTACTTC
TRBV12-5	-	TRBJ2-7	-	CASGLDPYF	TGTGCTAGTGGTTTGGACCCCTACTTC
TRBV30	-	TRBJ1-2	-	CAWSVSPYGYTF	TGTGCCTGGAGTGTCTCACCCTATGGCTACACCTTC
TRBV14	-	TRBJ2-7	-	CASSLRDHYEQYF	TGTGCCAGCAGCCTCAGGGACCACTACGAGCAGTACTTC
TRBV20-1	-	TRBJ1-1	once	CSASYQGFGAFF	TGCAGTGCTAGTTATCAGGGCTTCGGAGCTTTCTTT
TRBV30	-	TRBJ2-7	-	CAWSTRGHEQYF	TGTGCCTGGTCAACTAGGGGACACGAGCAGTACTTC
TRBV24-1	TRBD1	TRBJ2-5	-	CAVGEGTGVQETQYF	TGTGCCGTTGGGGAAGGGACAGGGGTACAAGAGACCCAGTACTTC
TRBV20-1	-	TRBJ2-1	-	CSAREGSLVHQFF	TGCAGTGCTAGAGAGGGTAGCTTGGTCCACCAGTTCTTC
TRBV18	-	TRBJ1-5	few	CASSPGPRNQPQHF	TGTGCCAGCTCACCGGGGCCGCGCAATCAGCCCCAGCATTTT
TRBV12-3/TRBV12-4	-	TRBJ1-5	once	CASSPRQDNQPQHF	TGTGCCAGCAGTCCACGACAGGATAATCAGCCCCAGCATTTT
TRBV30	TRBD1	TRBJ2-4	-	CAWSNRQGNIQYF	TGTGCCTGGAGTAACCGACAGGGTAACATTCAGTACTTC
TRBV19	-	TRBJ1-6	-	CASSITDNSPLHF	TGTGCCAGTAGTATTACTGACAATTCACCCCTCCACTTT
TRBV7-8	TRBD1	TRBJ2-7	-	CASSIRDRVYEQYF	TGTGCCAGCAGCATTAGGGACAGGGTCTACGAGCAGTACTTC
TRBV24-1	-	TRBJ2-7	-	CATSDPGYEQYF	TGTGCCACCAGTGATCCCGGATACGAGCAGTACTTC
TRBV20-1	TRBD1	TRBJ2-7	-	CSASPAGTGGGEQYF	TGCAGTGCATCCCCCGCGGGGACAGGGGGGGGCGAGCAGTACTTC